The 16 T cell receptor beta chains presented below share a single source sample, sequenced in a study of a mutant IDH1 vaccine in newly diagnosed glioma. The time point: baseline, week 1 (first vaccination visit). Specified treatment: pre-vaccination baseline after standard-of-care therapy. Profiled with immunoSEQ multiplex PCR; TCRdb holds only in-frame clones, not every one. Of about 50,000 clones in the sample, roughly 90% are singletons; the top ten hold 2% to 3%. The sequencing used PBMCs, collected from a glioma patient treated with radiotherapy, temozolomide or both. These receptors all stem from a middle-aged man with glioma.

The V gene is TRBV14, the J gene TRBJ1-1; tentative D call: TRBD1 (5 bases). V was shortened by 3 bases and J by 7 bases, with 12 bases between the two germline ends. The CDR3 has 13 residues. Germline CDR1 reads SGHDN; CDR2 reads FVKESK. CDR3 nucleotide sequence: TGTGCCAGCAGCCACCCGGGGGGGTATGAAGCTTTCTTT. As protein: CASSHPGGYEAFF. The full variable domain, rest sourced from reference TRBV14 and TRBJ1-1, is EAGVTQFPSHSVIEKGQTVTLRCDPISGHDNLYWYRRVMGKEIKFLLHFVKESKQDESGMPNNRFLAERTGGTYSTLKVQPAELEDSGVYFCASSHPGGYEAFFGQGTRLTVV.

The chain combines TRBV29-1 with TRBJ2-1; unclear D gene. V lost 7 bases to trimming and J lost 3 bases, with 7 bases between them. The CDR3 has 11 amino acids. Germline V gene lookup returns CDR1 SQVTM and CDR2 ANQGSEA. The CDR3 region has the DNA TGCAGCGCCCGGTTCTACAATGAGCAGTTCTTC. Its protein is CSARFYNEQFF.

V and J are TRBV11-3 and TRBJ2-3; no reliable D call. Germline loops: CDR1 SGHNT, CDR2 YENEEA. The CDR3 has 16 amino acids. V was cut by 4 bases and J by 0 bases, with 14 bases left in between. CDR3 bases: TGTGCCAGCAGCTCTTTCTTAGCAGCTAGCACAGATACGCAGTATTTT. Protein sequence: CASSSFLAASTDTQYF.

This clone was seen only once. The chain has TRBV4-2 and TRBJ1-4; no clear D. The ends were cut back, 0 bases at V and 8 bases at J, with 13 bases in the middle. CDR3 size: 15 residues. Germline loops: CDR1 LGHNA, CDR2 YNFKEQ. DNA for the CDR3: TGTGCCAGCAGCCAAGAGGGAGGTGGCGGGGAAAAACTGTTTTTT. This codes for CASSQEGGGGEKLFF.

For the CDR3, the DNA is TGTGCCAGCAGGATGGGAAACTACTACGAGCAGTACTTC. It encodes CASRMGNYYEQYF. V gene TRBV6-6 combines with J gene TRBJ2-7; D call uncertain. Germline lookup yields CDR1 MNHNY and CDR2 SVGAGI (reference sequence). Trimming removed 6 bases at V and 3 bases at J, with 12 bases between. This CDR3 comprises 13 residues.

V is TRBV18 and J is TRBJ2-7, with D maybe TRBD1 (5 bases). The V end lost 8 bases, the J end lost 2 bases, and 13 bases lay between the germline ends. This CDR3 spans 13 amino acids. Looked up from germline, CDR1 is KGHSH and CDR2 is LQKENI. The CDR3 loop is CASGADHTYEQYF. CDR3 bases: TGTGCCAGCGGGGCGGACCATACCTACGAGCAGTACTTC.

The chain recombines TRBV5-1 with TRBJ2-1; no firm D call. Germline CDR1 and CDR2: SGHRS and YFSETQ. The CDR3 loop spans 15 amino acids. Trimming removed 1 base at V and 0 bases at J, with 8 bases between. The CDR3 nucleotides are TGCGCCAGCAGCTTGCCAGCCGGCTCCTACAATGAGCAGTTCTTC. Its protein product is CASSLPAGSYNEQFF.

This clone was recorded a few times. V usage is TRBV7-3 and J usage is TRBJ2-1, with 7 bases that match TRBD2. The CDR3 sequence is 16 residues long. Looked up from germline, CDR1 is SGHTA and CDR2 is FQGTGA. V shed 3 bases and J 5 bases; nucleotides not matched to a gene: 10. CDR3 nucleotides: TGTGCCAGCAGCTTGCCCGGGGCGGGAGCGCACAATGAGCAGTTCTTC. Protein: CASSLPGAGAHNEQFF.

The chain uses TRBV28 and TRBJ2-3; 7 bases are shared with TRBD2. Germline CDR1 and CDR2: MDHEN and SYDVKM. The CDR3 extends over 14 amino acids. V lost 5 bases to trimming and J lost 3 bases; unmatched junction nucleotides: 5. In DNA, the CDR3 is TGTGCCAGCAGTCCCGAGGGAGGGACAGATACGCAGTATTTT. It codes for CASSPEGGTDTQYF.

This rearrangement joins TRBV10-3 to TRBJ1-1; a possible D gene is TRBD1 (5 bases). Germline loops: CDR1 ENHRY, CDR2 SYGVKD. This CDR3 contains 13 residues. Trimming shortened V by 10 bases and J by 2 bases, and 14 bases separated the two germline ends. CDR3: CATQGRQNTEAFF. The CDR3 DNA reads as TGTGCCACCCAGGGACGGCAAAACACTGAAGCTTTCTTT.

The J gene is TRBJ2-3, the V gene TRBV5-1, with 7 bases lining up with TRBD2. V shed 5 bases, J shed 0 bases, and the junction held 3 bases outside the gene matches. Per germline, CDR1 SGHRS and CDR2 YFSETQ. This CDR3 has 14 amino acids. The CDR3 DNA reads as TGCGCCAGCAGAAGCGGGGTTAGCACAGATACGCAGTATTTT. Translating gives CASRSGVSTDTQYF.

The rearrangement joins TRBV19 to TRBJ2-7; no firm D call. Per the germline V gene, CDR1 is LNHDA and CDR2 is SQIVND (reference sequence). This CDR3 contains 12 residues. The V end was cut by 10 bases, the J end by 1 base, with 11 bases between. The CDR3 nucleotides are TGTGCCACTACGGACGGATCCTACGAGCAGTACTTC. It codes for CATTDGSYEQYF.

This clone was found once. This sequence joins TRBV7-2 and TRBJ2-2; D ambiguous. V was trimmed by 2 bases and J by 1 base, leaving 5 bases between them. The CDR3 is made up of 14 amino acids. CDR1 is SGHTA, CDR2 FQGNSA, per germline. The DNA of the CDR3 is TGTGCCAGCAGCTTAAACAGGAACACCGGGGAGCTGTTTTTT. Translating gives CASSLNRNTGELFF.

The chain is built from TRBV7-2 and TRBJ2-3; the match to TRBD1 covers 9 bases. Germline V gene sequence: CDR1 SGHTA, CDR2 FQGNSA. J lost 4 bases, V lost 6 bases, and 5 bases had no gene match. This CDR3 has 14 amino acids. The CDR3 sequence is CASRRTGVADTQYF. CDR3 nucleotides: TGTGCCAGCAGACGGACAGGGGTCGCAGATACGCAGTATTTT.

The genes are TRBV29-1 and TRBJ2-1; D is unresolved. The CDR3 is 12 amino acids. V was pared by 2 bases and J by 6 bases, with 8 bases between. Germline V gives CDR1 SQVTM, CDR2 ANQGSEA. The CDR3 sequence is CSVENESNEQFF. The CDR3 DNA follows: TGCAGCGTTGAAAACGAATCCAATGAGCAGTTCTTC.

This chain joins TRBV4-1 and TRBJ2-7; D uncertain. The germline V and J ends were trimmed by 4 bases and 1 base, with 14 bases remaining between them. The germline gives CDR1 MGHRA, CDR2 YSYEKL. This CDR3 comprises 15 residues. The CDR3 DNA reads as TGCGCCAGCAGCCCTTCTCGATATTTGTCCTACGAGCAGTACTTC. It encodes CASSPSRYLSYEQYF.